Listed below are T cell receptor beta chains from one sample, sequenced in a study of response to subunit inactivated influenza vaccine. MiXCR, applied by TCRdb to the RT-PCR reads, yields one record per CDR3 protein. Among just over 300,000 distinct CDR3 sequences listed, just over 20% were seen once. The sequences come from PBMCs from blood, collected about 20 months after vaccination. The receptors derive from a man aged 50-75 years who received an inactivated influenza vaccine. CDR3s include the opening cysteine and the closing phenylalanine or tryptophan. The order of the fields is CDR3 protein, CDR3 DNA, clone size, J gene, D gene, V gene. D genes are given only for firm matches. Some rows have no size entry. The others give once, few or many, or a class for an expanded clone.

CDR3aa: CASSLADGTRDREYYGYTF
CDR3nt: TGCGCCAGCAGCTTGGCTGACGGAACTCGGGACAGGGAATACTATGGCTACACCTTC
abundance: few
j_gene: TRBJ1-2
d_gene: TRBD1
v_gene: TRBV5-1

CDR3aa: CASSLETSGSSTDTQYF
CDR3nt: TGTGCCAGCAGCTTAGAGACTAGCGGTTCTAGCACAGATACGCAGTATTTT
abundance: -
j_gene: TRBJ2-3
d_gene: TRBD2
v_gene: TRBV7-8

CDR3aa: CASSDLPGTVPSGYTF
CDR3nt: TGTGCCAGCAGTGACCTACCCGGGACAGTCCCCTCTGGCTACACCTTC
abundance: -
j_gene: TRBJ1-2
d_gene: TRBD1
v_gene: TRBV6-1

CDR3aa: CASSNRQGGGPEAFF
CDR3nt: TGTGCCAGTAGCAATCGACAGGGTGGGGGGCCTGAAGCTTTCTTT
abundance: few
j_gene: TRBJ1-1
d_gene: TRBD1
v_gene: TRBV19

CDR3aa: CSASSAGAKENTGELFF
CDR3nt: TGCAGTGCTAGTTCGGCGGGGGCGAAGGAGAACACCGGGGAGCTGTTTTTT
abundance: -
j_gene: TRBJ2-2
d_gene: -
v_gene: TRBV20-1

CDR3aa: CASITPGGSSSEQFF
CDR3nt: TGTGCCAGCATCACGCCCGGCGGGAGTAGTAGTGAGCAGTTCTTC
abundance: -
j_gene: TRBJ2-1
d_gene: TRBD2
v_gene: TRBV25-1

CDR3aa: CASSVGRGPYGYTF
CDR3nt: TGTGCCAGCAGCGTAGGGCGGGGCCCCTATGGCTACACCTTC
abundance: few
j_gene: TRBJ1-2
d_gene: -
v_gene: TRBV9

CDR3aa: CASSRDRDRYGYTF
CDR3nt: TGTGCCAGCAGCCGCGACAGGGATCGCTATGGCTACACCTTC
abundance: -
j_gene: TRBJ1-2
d_gene: TRBD1
v_gene: TRBV6-2/TRBV6-3

CDR3aa: CASSLVAQSNQPQHF
CDR3nt: TGTGCCAGCAGCTTAGTGGCACAGAGCAATCAGCCCCAGCATTTT
abundance: few
j_gene: TRBJ1-5
d_gene: -
v_gene: TRBV7-8

CDR3aa: CASSLDFWTGNDGYTF
CDR3nt: TGTGCCAGCAGCTTAGATTTTTGGACAGGGAATGATGGCTACACCTTC
abundance: many
j_gene: TRBJ1-2
d_gene: TRBD1
v_gene: TRBV7-2

CDR3aa: CSVEDPGQGASNYGYTF
CDR3nt: TGCAGCGTTGAAGATCCGGGACAGGGGGCTTCGAACTATGGCTACACCTTC
abundance: many
j_gene: TRBJ1-2
d_gene: TRBD1
v_gene: TRBV29-1

CDR3aa: CASSQDRVEGEKLFF
CDR3nt: TGCGCCAGCAGCCAAGATCGGGTTGAGGGGGAAAAACTGTTTTTT
abundance: -
j_gene: TRBJ1-4
d_gene: -
v_gene: TRBV4-1

CDR3aa: CASSITDRAEAFF
CDR3nt: TGTGCCAGCAGCATCACGGACAGGGCTGAAGCTTTCTTT
abundance: few
j_gene: TRBJ1-1
d_gene: TRBD1
v_gene: TRBV7-8

CDR3aa: CASSLGAAKHGNTIYF
CDR3nt: TGTGCCAGCAGCTTAGGGGCGGCAAAGCATGGAAACACCATATATTTT
abundance: -
j_gene: TRBJ1-3
d_gene: -
v_gene: TRBV11-2

CDR3aa: CSAEPLLSSPGGQGDTQYF
CDR3nt: TGCAGTGCTGAACCGCTCCTATCCTCCCCGGGGGGACAGGGAGATACGCAGTATTTT
abundance: few
j_gene: TRBJ2-3
d_gene: TRBD1
v_gene: TRBV20-1

CDR3aa: CSVVIGGRNNQPQHF
CDR3nt: TGCAGCGTTGTCATCGGGGGGAGAAATAATCAGCCCCAGCATTTT
abundance: -
j_gene: TRBJ1-5
d_gene: -
v_gene: TRBV29-1

CDR3aa: CASSYPAGVNEQFF
CDR3nt: TGTGCCAGCAGTTACCCCGCGGGGGTTAATGAGCAGTTCTTC
abundance: few
j_gene: TRBJ2-1
d_gene: TRBD2
v_gene: TRBV6-2/TRBV6-3

CDR3aa: CSARNATARWYDEQYF
CDR3nt: TGCAGTGCTAGGAATGCGACAGCGAGATGGTACGACGAGCAGTACTTC
abundance: few
j_gene: TRBJ2-7
d_gene: -
v_gene: TRBV20-1

CDR3aa: CASSLSGNPSYNEQFF
CDR3nt: TGTGCCAGCAGCTTAAGTGGTAACCCATCCTACAATGAGCAGTTCTTC
abundance: many
j_gene: TRBJ2-1
d_gene: -
v_gene: TRBV7-2

CDR3aa: CASSPGGVLETQYF
CDR3nt: TGCGCCAGCAGCCCCGGCGGTGTTCTGGAGACCCAGTACTTC
abundance: few
j_gene: TRBJ2-5
d_gene: -
v_gene: TRBV5-1

CDR3aa: CASSPNNQPQHF
CDR3nt: TGTGCCAGCTCCCCCAACAATCAGCCCCAGCATTTT
abundance: many
j_gene: TRBJ1-5
d_gene: -
v_gene: TRBV18

CDR3aa: CATSRDVGRDETQYF
CDR3nt: TGTGCCACCAGCAGAGATGTTGGCAGGGACGAGACCCAGTACTTC
abundance: -
j_gene: TRBJ2-5
d_gene: -
v_gene: TRBV15

CDR3aa: CASSRTPHSTDTQYF
CDR3nt: TGTGCCAGCAGCCGGACTCCACATAGCACAGATACGCAGTATTTT
abundance: -
j_gene: TRBJ2-3
d_gene: -
v_gene: TRBV14

CDR3aa: CASSSRGFGQETQYF
CDR3nt: TGTGCCAGCAGTTCTCGGGGGTTCGGTCAGGAGACCCAGTACTTC
abundance: -
j_gene: TRBJ2-5
d_gene: -
v_gene: TRBV6-5

CDR3aa: CSVERSYEQYF
CDR3nt: TGCAGCGTTGAACGGTCTTACGAGCAGTACTTC
abundance: -
j_gene: TRBJ2-7
d_gene: -
v_gene: TRBV29-1

CDR3aa: CASSLEGLNGYTF
CDR3nt: TGCGCCAGCAGCTTGGAGGGGCTGAATGGCTACACCTTC
abundance: -
j_gene: TRBJ1-2
d_gene: -
v_gene: TRBV5-1

CDR3aa: CASSFYSQETQYF
CDR3nt: TGTGCCAGCAGTTTTTACAGCCAAGAGACCCAGTACTTC
abundance: -
j_gene: TRBJ2-5
d_gene: -
v_gene: TRBV12-3/TRBV12-4

CDR3aa: CASSEARAVSYNEQFF
CDR3nt: TGTGCCAGCAGTGAAGCGCGCGCGGTCTCCTACAATGAGCAGTTCTTC
abundance: few
j_gene: TRBJ2-1
d_gene: -
v_gene: TRBV2

CDR3aa: CSARDGHRGLPSNEQFF
CDR3nt: TGCAGTGCTAGAGATGGCCACAGGGGGCTGCCATCCAATGAGCAGTTCTTC
abundance: -
j_gene: TRBJ2-1
d_gene: TRBD1
v_gene: TRBV20-1

CDR3aa: CASSLAGMNTGELFF
CDR3nt: TGCGCCAGCAGCCTAGCGGGAATGAACACCGGGGAGCTGTTTTTT
abundance: few
j_gene: TRBJ2-2
d_gene: TRBD2
v_gene: TRBV4-3

CDR3aa: CASSYSGGYGSNQPQHF
CDR3nt: TGTGCCAGCAGTTACTCAGGGGGGTACGGAAGCAATCAGCCCCAGCATTTT
abundance: once
j_gene: TRBJ1-5
d_gene: -
v_gene: TRBV6-5

CDR3aa: CASSRVLLAGEAETQYF
CDR3nt: TGTGCCAGCAGCCGCGTGCTACTAGCGGGAGAGGCGGAGACCCAGTACTTC
abundance: -
j_gene: TRBJ2-5
d_gene: TRBD2
v_gene: TRBV3-1

CDR3aa: CASSQIRPSTGGGYTF
CDR3nt: TGTGCCAGCAGCCAGATCCGACCCAGCACAGGGGGAGGCTACACCTTC
abundance: few
j_gene: TRBJ1-2
d_gene: TRBD1
v_gene: TRBV4-2

CDR3aa: CASSPHWTGGEIGTEAFF
CDR3nt: TGTGCCAGCAGTCCCCACTGGACAGGGGGCGAGATTGGCACTGAAGCTTTCTTT
abundance: -
j_gene: TRBJ1-1
d_gene: TRBD1
v_gene: TRBV12-3/TRBV12-4

CDR3aa: CSVDAGTAVGYGYTF
CDR3nt: TGCAGCGTTGATGCCGGGACAGCGGTAGGGTATGGCTACACCTTC
abundance: few
j_gene: TRBJ1-2
d_gene: TRBD1
v_gene: TRBV29-1

CDR3aa: CASTRGDYGYTF
CDR3nt: TGTGCCAGCACCAGGGGGGACTATGGCTACACCTTC
abundance: -
j_gene: TRBJ1-2
d_gene: TRBD1
v_gene: TRBV5-6

CDR3aa: CASRRDRVKGNSPLHF
CDR3nt: TGTGCCAGCAGACGGGACAGGGTCAAGGGTAATTCACCCCTCCACTTT
abundance: many
j_gene: TRBJ1-6
d_gene: TRBD1
v_gene: TRBV6-1

CDR3aa: CASSPRQGRRTEAFF
CDR3nt: TGTGCCAGCAGCCCTCGACAGGGGAGGCGCACTGAAGCTTTCTTT
abundance: few
j_gene: TRBJ1-1
d_gene: TRBD1
v_gene: TRBV12-3/TRBV12-4

CDR3aa: CASSLLQISNQPQHF
CDR3nt: TGTGCCAGCAGTTTATTGCAGATTAGCAATCAGCCCCAGCATTTT
abundance: -
j_gene: TRBJ1-5
d_gene: -
v_gene: TRBV28